This T cell receptor beta chain comes out of a study of T cells after yellow fever vaccination. TCRdb itself ran the 5' RACE reads through MiXCR, one entry per CDR3 protein. The table shows about 400,000 distinct CDR3 sequences, with 6.2% occurring only once. Germline CDR1 and CDR2: SGHNT and YYREEE (reference sequence). This CDR3 has 11 amino acids. Trimming left V 2 bases short and J 7 bases short, with 5 bases between. Study-level points and caveats: Once the booster was given, most primary-vaccination clones reappeared, at roughly 96% for CD4 and around 90% for CD8. CD4 and CD8 compartments shared a small share of clonotypes, likely from convergent recombination.

This clonotype occurred a few times. The antigen is not known. The rearrangement joins TRBV5-4 to TRBJ2-3, with D unclear. The sample in question was PBMCs, obtained 5 days after the yellow fever booster vaccination. The source of this sequence is a man aged 30 to 45 who received the YFV17D yellow fever vaccine. CDR3 sequence: CASSFPYTQYF. The CDR3 DNA reads as TGTGCCAGCAGCTTCCCTTATACGCAGTATTTT.